This is a list of T cell receptor beta chains from one sample in a study of vaccination and CD4 T cells after COVID-19. Which antigens these TCRs recognize remains unknown. TCRdb redid the calling of the PCR reads with MiXCR, one entry per CDR3 protein. Of approximately 9,700 distinct CDR3 sequences listed, about 32% are singletons. Sequenced: CD4+ T cells from blood, cultured in vitro. Source of these receptors: a human donor in good health. CDR3s include the opening cysteine and the closing phenylalanine or tryptophan. Fields, in order: CDR3 protein, CDR3 DNA, V gene, J gene, D gene, clone size. D genes are given only for firm matches. Clone size is shown for a subset of rows, as once, few, many or a class of expanded clone.

CDR3: CAIGVETSGTYEQYF
DNA: TGTGCCATCGGTGTCGAAACTAGCGGGACCTACGAGCAGTACTTC
V: TRBV10-3
J: TRBJ2-7
D: TRBD2
size: .

CDR3: CAGDRVWTEAFF
DNA: TGTGCCGGGGACAGGGTTTGGACTGAAGCTTTCTTT
V: TRBV2
J: TRBJ1-1
D: TRBD1
size: few

CDR3: CASSPVRTGVSEQYF
DNA: TGCGCCAGCAGCCCAGTGCGAACAGGGGTTTCCGAGCAGTACTTC
V: TRBV4-3
J: TRBJ2-7
D: TRBD1
size: .

CDR3: CASSLLSPGAATEAFF
DNA: TGTGCCAGCAGCTTATTATCGCCGGGGGCAGCTACTGAAGCTTTCTTT
V: TRBV7-2
J: TRBJ1-1
D: .
size: .

CDR3: CASSLVGTRGNQPQHF
DNA: TGTGCCAGCAGCTTAGTAGGGACTCGGGGAAATCAGCCCCAGCATTTT
V: TRBV7-2
J: TRBJ1-5
D: .
size: .

CDR3: CASSSFKGQGAGYGYTF
DNA: TGTGCCAGCAGCTCCTTCAAGGGACAGGGGGCGGGCTATGGCTACACCTTC
V: TRBV11-2
J: TRBJ1-2
D: TRBD1
size: .

CDR3: CASTREPAGTEAFF
DNA: TGTGCCAGCACCCGAGAACCGGCGGGGACTGAAGCTTTCTTT
V: TRBV6-1
J: TRBJ1-1
D: .
size: .

CDR3: CSTRGVGYGYTF
DNA: TGCAGTACCCGAGGGGTCGGCTATGGCTACACCTTC
V: TRBV20-1
J: TRBJ1-2
D: .
size: medium-sized

CDR3: CSARDPRGDSEAFF
DNA: TGCAGTGCTAGAGATCCCAGGGGGGACTCTGAAGCTTTCTTT
V: TRBV20-1
J: TRBJ1-1
D: TRBD1
size: medium-sized

CDR3: CAGSFPSRGGSTEAFF
DNA: TGTGCCGGCAGCTTTCCGTCCAGGGGGGGGAGCACTGAAGCTTTCTTT
V: TRBV7-2
J: TRBJ1-1
D: TRBD1
size: .

CDR3: CSAQPGLRSSYEQYF
DNA: TGCAGTGCTCAGCCGGGACTCAGGAGCTCCTACGAGCAGTACTTC
V: TRBV20-1
J: TRBJ2-7
D: .
size: .

CDR3: CASSPRLLAGGHYEQYF
DNA: TGTGCCAGCAGTCCCCGACTACTGGCGGGGGGCCACTACGAGCAGTACTTC
V: TRBV12-3/TRBV12-4
J: TRBJ2-7
D: TRBD2
size: .

CDR3: CASSLLVRGRVGELFF
DNA: TGTGCCAGCAGTTTATTGGTCAGGGGGCGCGTCGGGGAGCTGTTTTTT
V: TRBV28
J: TRBJ2-2
D: TRBD1
size: .

CDR3: CSGHRGPEAFF
DNA: TGCAGCGGTCACAGAGGGCCTGAAGCTTTCTTT
V: TRBV29-1
J: TRBJ1-1
D: .
size: few

CDR3: CASIVDRGNQPQHF
DNA: TGTGCCAGCATAGTGGACAGGGGGAATCAGCCCCAGCATTTT
V: TRBV2
J: TRBJ1-5
D: TRBD1
size: once

CDR3: CATSDPGTGTGEQYF
DNA: TGTGCCACCAGTGATCCAGGGACAGGGACGGGAGAGCAGTACTTC
V: TRBV24-1
J: TRBJ2-7
D: TRBD1
size: .

CDR3: CSARGSGQSGANVLTF
DNA: TGCAGTGCTAGGGGGAGTGGCCAGTCTGGGGCCAACGTCCTGACTTTC
V: TRBV20-1
J: TRBJ2-6
D: .
size: .

CDR3: CASSVSVSTDTQYF
DNA: TGTGCCAGCAGCGTATCAGTTAGCACAGATACGCAGTATTTT
V: TRBV6-1
J: TRBJ2-3
D: .
size: .

CDR3: CASSSRDRVHSPLHF
DNA: TGTGCCAGTAGTTCGAGGGACAGAGTTCATTCACCCCTCCACTTT
V: TRBV19
J: TRBJ1-6
D: TRBD1
size: .

CDR3: CASSPSRWNEQYF
DNA: TGTGCCAGCAGCCCGTCCCGGTGGAACGAGCAGTACTTC
V: TRBV11-1
J: TRBJ2-7
D: .
size: .

CDR3: CASSLSGSTDTQYF
DNA: TGTGCCAGTAGCCTGAGCGGATCCACAGATACGCAGTATTTT
V: TRBV19
J: TRBJ2-3
D: .
size: .

CDR3: CASSRRLTGRGTQYF
DNA: TGTGCCAGCAGTCGGAGGCTGACGGGCAGGGGGACCCAGTACTTC
V: TRBV28
J: TRBJ2-5
D: .
size: few

CDR3: CATSRVAYEQYF
DNA: TGTGCCACCTCCAGGGTCGCCTACGAGCAGTACTTC
V: TRBV6-1
J: TRBJ2-7
D: .
size: .

CDR3: CASRPPGDGSPLHF
DNA: TGTGCCAGCAGGCCCCCGGGGGACGGATCACCCCTCCACTTT
V: TRBV6-1
J: TRBJ1-6
D: .
size: .

CDR3: CAIRGVGNNSPLHF
DNA: TGTGCCATCCGAGGGGTAGGAAATAATTCACCCCTCCACTTT
V: TRBV6-1
J: TRBJ1-6
D: .
size: .

CDR3: CSAVYHNEQFF
DNA: TGCAGTGCTGTTTACCATAATGAGCAGTTCTTC
V: TRBV20-1
J: TRBJ2-1
D: .
size: .

CDR3: CSARGGTSAGDGTQYF
DNA: TGCAGTGCTAGAGGGGGGACTAGCGCCGGGGACGGGACCCAGTACTTC
V: TRBV20-1
J: TRBJ2-5
D: TRBD2
size: few

CDR3: CSARAWTSGGHTGELFF
DNA: TGCAGTGCTAGAGCCTGGACTAGCGGGGGGCACACCGGGGAGCTGTTTTTT
V: TRBV20-1
J: TRBJ2-2
D: TRBD2
size: .

CDR3: CASSLSSHEQYF
DNA: TGTGCCAGCAGCTTAAGCAGCCACGAGCAGTACTTC
V: TRBV7-9
J: TRBJ2-7
D: .
size: .

CDR3: CASSPSGTGDYEQYF
DNA: TGTGCCAGCAGCCCCTCCGGGACAGGGGACTACGAGCAGTACTTC
V: TRBV7-3
J: TRBJ2-7
D: TRBD1
size: few

CDR3: CSATSGSPGDTQYF
DNA: TGCAGTGCTACTAGCGGGTCCCCCGGGGATACGCAGTATTTT
V: TRBV20-1
J: TRBJ2-3
D: TRBD2
size: few

CDR3: CASSYADSVSGANVLTF
DNA: TGTGCCAGCAGTTACGCGGACAGCGTCTCTGGGGCCAACGTCCTGACTTTC
V: TRBV6-5
J: TRBJ2-6
D: .
size: .

CDR3: CASSGDRVEGETQYF
DNA: TGTGCCAGTAGTGGGGACAGGGTGGAGGGAGAGACCCAGTACTTC
V: TRBV19
J: TRBJ2-5
D: TRBD1
size: few

CDR3: CAIRGTEETQYF
DNA: TGTGCCATCCGAGGGACAGAAGAGACCCAGTACTTC
V: TRBV10-3
J: TRBJ2-5
D: TRBD1
size: medium-sized

CDR3: CASSPGSGNSPLHF
DNA: TGTGCCAGCAGCCCGGGGTCGGGGAATTCACCCCTCCACTTT
V: TRBV6-2/TRBV6-3
J: TRBJ1-6
D: .
size: medium-sized

CDR3: CASSLGRAGGQPQHF
DNA: TGTGCCAGCAGTTTAGGGCGGGCCGGGGGTCAGCCCCAGCATTTT
V: TRBV28
J: TRBJ1-5
D: .
size: few

CDR3: CASSLAGSSYEQYF
DNA: TGTGCCAGCAGCTTAGCGGGGTCCTCCTACGAGCAGTACTTC
V: TRBV7-9
J: TRBJ2-7
D: .
size: few